This T cell receptor beta chain was found in a study of OX40 agonist ivuxolimab in advanced cancers. Autoimmune disease history or systemic immunosuppression barred patients. TCRdb keeps only in-frame clones here, not all; method: immunoSEQ multiplex PCR. This table holds tens of thousands of clones, less than 90% found once. The V end was cut by 1 base, the J end by 8 bases, with 11 bases between. Germline V gene data show CDR1 as SGHAT and CDR2 as FQNNGV. The length of the CDR3 is 14 residues. The sequence derives from an adult with an advanced solid tumor such as melanoma, head and neck, liver or kidney cancer. This chain uses TRBV11-2 with TRBJ2-2; D uncertain. The sample was CD4+ or CD8+ T cells sorted from blood, taken in a trial of the OX40 agonist ivuxolimab. As DNA, the CDR3 is TGTGCCAGCAGCTTAGGTCACCCTACGGGGGAGCTGTTTTTT. Its translation is CASSLGHPTGELFF.